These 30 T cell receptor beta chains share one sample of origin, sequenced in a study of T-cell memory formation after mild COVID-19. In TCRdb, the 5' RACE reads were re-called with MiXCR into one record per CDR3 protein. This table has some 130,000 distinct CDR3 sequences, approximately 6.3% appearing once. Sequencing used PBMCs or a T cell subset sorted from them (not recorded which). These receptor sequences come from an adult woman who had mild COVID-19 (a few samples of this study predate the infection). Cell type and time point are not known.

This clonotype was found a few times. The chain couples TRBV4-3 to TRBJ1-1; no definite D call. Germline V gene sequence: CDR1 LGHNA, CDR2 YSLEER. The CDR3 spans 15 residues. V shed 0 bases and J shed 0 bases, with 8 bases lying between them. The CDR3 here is CASSQERGLNTEAFF. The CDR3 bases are TGCGCCAGCAGCCAAGAACGTGGCCTGAACACTGAAGCTTTCTTT.

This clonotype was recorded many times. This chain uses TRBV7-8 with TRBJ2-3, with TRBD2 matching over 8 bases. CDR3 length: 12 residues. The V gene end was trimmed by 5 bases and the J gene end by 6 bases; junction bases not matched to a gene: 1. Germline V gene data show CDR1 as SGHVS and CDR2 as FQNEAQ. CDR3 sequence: CASSPSGDTQYF. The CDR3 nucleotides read TGTGCCAGCAGCCCTAGCGGGGATACGCAGTATTTT.

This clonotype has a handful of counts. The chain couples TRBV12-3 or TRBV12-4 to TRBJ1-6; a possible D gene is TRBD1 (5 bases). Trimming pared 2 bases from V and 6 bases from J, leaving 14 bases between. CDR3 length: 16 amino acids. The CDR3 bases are TGTGCCAGCAGTTTAAATGCGGGGCGGCCTAATTCACCCCTCCACTTT. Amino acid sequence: CASSLNAGRPNSPLHF.

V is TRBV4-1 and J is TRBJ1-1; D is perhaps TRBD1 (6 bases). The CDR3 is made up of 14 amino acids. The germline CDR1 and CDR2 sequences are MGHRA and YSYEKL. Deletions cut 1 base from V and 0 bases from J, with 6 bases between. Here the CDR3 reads CASSQAGVNTEAFF. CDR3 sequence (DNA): TGCGCCAGCAGCCAAGCAGGGGTGAACACTGAAGCTTTCTTT.

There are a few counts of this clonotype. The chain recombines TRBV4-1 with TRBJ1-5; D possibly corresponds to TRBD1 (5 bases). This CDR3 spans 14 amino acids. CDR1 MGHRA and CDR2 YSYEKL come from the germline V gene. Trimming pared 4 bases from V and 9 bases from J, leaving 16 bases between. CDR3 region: CASSPRDGERPQHF. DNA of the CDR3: TGCGCCAGCAGCCCTCGGGACGGAGAGAGGCCCCAGCATTTT.

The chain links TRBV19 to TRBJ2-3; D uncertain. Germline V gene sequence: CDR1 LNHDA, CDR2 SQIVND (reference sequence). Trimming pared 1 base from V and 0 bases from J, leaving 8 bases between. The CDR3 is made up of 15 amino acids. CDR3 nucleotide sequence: TGTGCCAGTAGTATAGGGGCCAGGAGCACAGATACGCAGTATTTT. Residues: CASSIGARSTDTQYF.

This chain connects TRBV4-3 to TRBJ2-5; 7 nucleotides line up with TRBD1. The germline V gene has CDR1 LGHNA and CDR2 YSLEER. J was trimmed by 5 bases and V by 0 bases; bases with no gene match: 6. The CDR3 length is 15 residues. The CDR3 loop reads CASSQDYRDSETQYF. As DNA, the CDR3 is TGCGCCAGCAGCCAAGACTATCGGGACAGCGAGACCCAGTACTTC.

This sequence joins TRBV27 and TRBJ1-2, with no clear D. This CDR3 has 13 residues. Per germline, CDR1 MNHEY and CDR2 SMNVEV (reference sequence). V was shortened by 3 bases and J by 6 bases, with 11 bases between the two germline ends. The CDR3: CASSFVGFDGYTF. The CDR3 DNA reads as TGTGCCAGCAGTTTTGTGGGGTTCGATGGCTACACCTTC.

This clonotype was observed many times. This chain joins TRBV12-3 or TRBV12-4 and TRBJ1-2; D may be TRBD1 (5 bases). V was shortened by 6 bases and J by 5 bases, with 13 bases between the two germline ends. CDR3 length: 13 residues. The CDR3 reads CASSDDSRYGYTF. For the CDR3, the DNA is TGTGCCAGCAGCGACGACAGTCGGTATGGCTACACCTTC.

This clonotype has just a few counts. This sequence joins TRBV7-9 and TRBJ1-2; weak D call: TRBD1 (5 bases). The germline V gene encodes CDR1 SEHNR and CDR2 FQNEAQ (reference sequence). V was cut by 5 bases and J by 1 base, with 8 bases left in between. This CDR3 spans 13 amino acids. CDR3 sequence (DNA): TGTGCCAGCAGCCGGACAATTAACTATGGCTACACCTTC. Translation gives CASSRTINYGYTF.

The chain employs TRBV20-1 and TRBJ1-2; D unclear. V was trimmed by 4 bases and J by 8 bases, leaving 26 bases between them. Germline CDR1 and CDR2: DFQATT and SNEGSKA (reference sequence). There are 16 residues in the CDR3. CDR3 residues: CSAINSASRLSWGYTF. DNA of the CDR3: TGCAGTGCTATAAACAGTGCTAGCCGGCTTTCGTGGGGCTACACCTTC.

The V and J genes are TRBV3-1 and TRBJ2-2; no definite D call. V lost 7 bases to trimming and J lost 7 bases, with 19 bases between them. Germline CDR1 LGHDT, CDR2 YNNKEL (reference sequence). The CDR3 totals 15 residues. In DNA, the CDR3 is TGTGCCAGCACCCGATCAGAGGTTCGCAACGGGGAGCTGTTTTTT. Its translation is CASTRSEVRNGELFF.

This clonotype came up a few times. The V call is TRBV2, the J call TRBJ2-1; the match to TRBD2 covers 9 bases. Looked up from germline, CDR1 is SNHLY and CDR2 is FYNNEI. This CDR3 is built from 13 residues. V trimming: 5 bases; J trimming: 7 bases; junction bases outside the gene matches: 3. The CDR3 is CASSNSGRNEQFF. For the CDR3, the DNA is TGTGCCAGCAGTAATAGCGGGAGAAATGAGCAGTTCTTC.

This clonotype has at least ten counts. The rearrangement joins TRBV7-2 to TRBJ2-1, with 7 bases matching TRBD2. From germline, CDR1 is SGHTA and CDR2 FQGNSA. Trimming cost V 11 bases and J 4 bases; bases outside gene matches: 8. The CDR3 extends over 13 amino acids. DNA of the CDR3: TGTGCCTCCCGGGGAGCGGGGTACAATGAGCAGTTCTTC. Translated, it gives CASRGAGYNEQFF.

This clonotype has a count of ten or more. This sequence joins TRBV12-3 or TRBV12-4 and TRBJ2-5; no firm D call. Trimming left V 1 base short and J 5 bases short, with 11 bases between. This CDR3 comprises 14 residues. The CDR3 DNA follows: TGTGCCAGCAGTTTAGTGGTTGGAAGCGAGACCCAGTACTTC. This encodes CASSLVVGSETQYF.

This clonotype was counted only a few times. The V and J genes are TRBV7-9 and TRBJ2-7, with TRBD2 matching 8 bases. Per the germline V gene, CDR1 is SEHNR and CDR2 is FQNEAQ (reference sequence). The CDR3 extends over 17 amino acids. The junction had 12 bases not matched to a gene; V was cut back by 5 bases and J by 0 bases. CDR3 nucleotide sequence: TGTGCCAGCAGCCAACCGCGAGTAGCGGGGATCTCCTACGAGCAGTACTTC. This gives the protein CASSQPRVAGISYEQYF.

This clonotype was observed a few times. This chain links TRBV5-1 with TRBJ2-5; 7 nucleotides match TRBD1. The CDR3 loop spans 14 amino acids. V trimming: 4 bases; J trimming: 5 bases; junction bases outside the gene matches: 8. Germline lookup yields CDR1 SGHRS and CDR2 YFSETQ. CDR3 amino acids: CASSNRGTAETQYF. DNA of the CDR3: TGCGCCAGCAGCAACAGAGGGACAGCGGAGACCCAGTACTTC. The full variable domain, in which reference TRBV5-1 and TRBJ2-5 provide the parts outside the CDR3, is KAGVTQTPRYLIKTRGQQVTLSCSPISGHRSVSWYQQTPGQGLQFLFEYFSETQRNKGNFPGRFSGRQFSNSRSEMNVSTLELGDSALYLCASSNRGTAETQYFGPGTRLLVL.

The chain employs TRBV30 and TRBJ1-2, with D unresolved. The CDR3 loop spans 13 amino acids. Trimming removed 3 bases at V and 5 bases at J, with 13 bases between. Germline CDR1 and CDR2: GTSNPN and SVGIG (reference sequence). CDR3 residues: CAWRLKGRYGYTF. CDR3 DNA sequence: TGTGCCTGGAGGTTGAAGGGTCGTTATGGCTACACCTTC.

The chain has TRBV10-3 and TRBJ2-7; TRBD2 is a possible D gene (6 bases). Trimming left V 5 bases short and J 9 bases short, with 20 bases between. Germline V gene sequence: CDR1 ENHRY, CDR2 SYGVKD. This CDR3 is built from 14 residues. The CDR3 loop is CAISTGTAGFGQYF. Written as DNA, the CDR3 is TGTGCCATCAGTACCGGGACGGCGGGGTTTGGGCAGTACTTC.

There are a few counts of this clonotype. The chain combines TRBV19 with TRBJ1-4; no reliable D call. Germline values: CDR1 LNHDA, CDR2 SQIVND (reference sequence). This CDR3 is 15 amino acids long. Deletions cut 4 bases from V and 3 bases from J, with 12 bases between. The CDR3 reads CASSTAEAANEKLFF. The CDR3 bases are TGTGCCAGTAGTACGGCTGAGGCGGCTAATGAAAAACTGTTTTTT.

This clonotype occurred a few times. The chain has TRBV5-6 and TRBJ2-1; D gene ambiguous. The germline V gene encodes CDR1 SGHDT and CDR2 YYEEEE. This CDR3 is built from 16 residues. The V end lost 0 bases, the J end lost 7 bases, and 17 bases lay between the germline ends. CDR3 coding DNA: TGTGCCAGCAGCTTGGGATTCGGTGCATTGTTTAATGAGCAGTTCTTC. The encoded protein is CASSLGFGALFNEQFF.

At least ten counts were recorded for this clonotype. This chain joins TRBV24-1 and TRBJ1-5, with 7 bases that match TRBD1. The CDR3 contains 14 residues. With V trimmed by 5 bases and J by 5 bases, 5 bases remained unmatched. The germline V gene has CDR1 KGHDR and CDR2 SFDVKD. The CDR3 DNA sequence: TGTGCCACCAGTGGCGACAGGGTCGATCAGCCCCAGCATTTT. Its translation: CATSGDRVDQPQHF.

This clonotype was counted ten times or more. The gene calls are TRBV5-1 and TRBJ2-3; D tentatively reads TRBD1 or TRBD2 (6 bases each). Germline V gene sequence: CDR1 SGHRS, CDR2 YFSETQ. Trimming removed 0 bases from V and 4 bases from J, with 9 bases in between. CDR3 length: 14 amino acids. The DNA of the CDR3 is TGCGCCAGCAGCTTGGAGGGGGGAGCAGATACGCAGTATTTT. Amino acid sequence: CASSLEGGADTQYF.

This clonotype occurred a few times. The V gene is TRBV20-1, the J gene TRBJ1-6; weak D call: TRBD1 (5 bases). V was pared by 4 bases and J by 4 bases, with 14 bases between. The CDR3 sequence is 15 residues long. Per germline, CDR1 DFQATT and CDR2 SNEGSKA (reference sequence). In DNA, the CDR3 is TGCAGTGCTACGCCCCCAGGGCAATATAATTCACCCCTCCACTTT. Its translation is CSATPPGQYNSPLHF.

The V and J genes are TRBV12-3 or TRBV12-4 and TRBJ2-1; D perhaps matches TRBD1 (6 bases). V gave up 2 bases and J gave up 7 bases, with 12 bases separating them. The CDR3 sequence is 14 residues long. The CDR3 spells CASSLQGMDNEQFF. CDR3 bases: TGTGCCAGCAGTTTACAGGGGATGGATAATGAGCAGTTCTTC.

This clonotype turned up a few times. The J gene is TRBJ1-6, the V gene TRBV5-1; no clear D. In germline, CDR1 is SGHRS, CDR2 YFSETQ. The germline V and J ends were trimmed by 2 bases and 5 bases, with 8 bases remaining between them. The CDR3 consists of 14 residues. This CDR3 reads CASSLEPNNSPLHF. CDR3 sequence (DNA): TGCGCCAGCAGCTTAGAACCAAATAATTCACCCCTCCACTTT.

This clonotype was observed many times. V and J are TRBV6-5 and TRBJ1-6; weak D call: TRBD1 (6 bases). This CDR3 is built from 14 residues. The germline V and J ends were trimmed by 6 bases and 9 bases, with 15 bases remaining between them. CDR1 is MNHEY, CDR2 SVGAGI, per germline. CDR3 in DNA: TGTGCCAGCAGCCGAACGGGGGCAGGTTCACCCCTCCACTTT. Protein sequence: CASSRTGAGSPLHF.

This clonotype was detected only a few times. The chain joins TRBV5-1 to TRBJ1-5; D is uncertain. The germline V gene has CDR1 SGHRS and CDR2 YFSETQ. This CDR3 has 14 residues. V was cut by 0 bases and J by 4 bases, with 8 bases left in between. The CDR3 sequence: CASSLVAGNQPQHF. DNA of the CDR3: TGCGCCAGCAGCTTGGTGGCGGGGAATCAGCCCCAGCATTTT.

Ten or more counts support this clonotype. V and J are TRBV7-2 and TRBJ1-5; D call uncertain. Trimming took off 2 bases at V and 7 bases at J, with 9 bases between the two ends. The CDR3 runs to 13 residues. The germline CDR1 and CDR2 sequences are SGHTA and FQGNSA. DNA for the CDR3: TGTGCCAGCAGCTTATCCCGGGGACAGCCCCAGCATTTT. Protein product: CASSLSRGQPQHF.

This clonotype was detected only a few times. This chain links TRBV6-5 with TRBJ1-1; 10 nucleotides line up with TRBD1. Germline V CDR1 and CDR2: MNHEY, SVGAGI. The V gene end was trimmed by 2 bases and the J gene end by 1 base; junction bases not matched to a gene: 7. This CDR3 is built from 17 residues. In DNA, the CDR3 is TGTGCCAGCAGTTACGGGACAGGGGATTTGGGGAACACTGAAGCTTTCTTT. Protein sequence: CASSYGTGDLGNTEAFF.